The rows below give T cell receptor beta chains drawn from one sample of a study of CD8 T cells in ankylosing spondylitis. From the 5' RACE reads, TCRdb called clonotypes with MiXCR, one entry per CDR3 protein. The sample holds 150,000 to 200,000 distinct CDR3 sequences, roughly 18% seen once. The sample taken for sequencing was blood, either unsorted or a sorted T cell fraction (not recorded which). Source of these receptors: a male donor aged 5 to 29 with ankylosing spondylitis or in good health (not recorded which). CDR3s include the opening cysteine and the closing phenylalanine or tryptophan. The D gene is left open where the match is weak. A clone size is listed for some rows: how often the clone was seen (once, few, many), or a class if it is expanded.

j_call: TRBJ2-1
clone_size: many
d_call: TRBD2
v_call: TRBV27
cdr3_aa: CASSWDTSGRWNEQFF
cdr3_nt: TGTGCCAGCAGTTGGGACACTAGCGGGAGGTGGAATGAGCAGTTCTTC

j_call: TRBJ2-5
clone_size: NA
d_call: NA
v_call: TRBV29-1
cdr3_aa: CSVEYREGETQYF
cdr3_nt: TGCAGCGTCGAGTACAGGGAGGGGGAGACCCAGTACTTC

j_call: TRBJ2-5
clone_size: many
d_call: TRBD2
v_call: TRBV7-2
cdr3_aa: CASRGSGGETQYF
cdr3_nt: TGTGCCAGCAGGGGTAGCGGGGGAGAGACCCAGTACTTC

j_call: TRBJ2-2
clone_size: many
d_call: NA
v_call: TRBV7-8
cdr3_aa: CASSVGKNTGELFF
cdr3_nt: TGTGCCAGCAGCGTGGGGAAGAACACCGGGGAGCTGTTTTTT

j_call: TRBJ1-5
clone_size: NA
d_call: NA
v_call: TRBV4-2
cdr3_aa: CASSQDSRGSNQPQHF
cdr3_nt: TGTGCCAGCAGCCAAGATTCCCGGGGTAGCAATCAGCCCCAGCATTTT

j_call: TRBJ2-7
clone_size: many
d_call: TRBD2
v_call: TRBV29-1
cdr3_aa: CSVLGTSGRPYEQYF
cdr3_nt: TGCAGCGTTCTCGGGACTAGCGGGAGACCCTACGAGCAGTACTTC

j_call: TRBJ2-1
clone_size: many
d_call: TRBD1
v_call: TRBV15
cdr3_aa: CATSWSRGFGDEQFF
cdr3_nt: TGTGCCACCAGCTGGTCCAGGGGGTTCGGTGATGAGCAGTTCTTC

j_call: TRBJ2-7
clone_size: NA
d_call: TRBD1
v_call: TRBV5-5
cdr3_aa: CASSMGQGRYEQYF
cdr3_nt: TGTGCCAGCAGCATGGGACAGGGCAGGTACGAGCAGTACTTC

j_call: TRBJ2-7
clone_size: NA
d_call: NA
v_call: TRBV7-8
cdr3_aa: CASSLGPVGQNTYEQYF
cdr3_nt: TGTGCCAGCAGCTTAGGACCCGTGGGACAAAATACCTACGAGCAGTACTTC

j_call: TRBJ2-1
clone_size: many
d_call: NA
v_call: TRBV23-1
cdr3_aa: CASSRAPSCNEQFF
cdr3_nt: TGCGCCAGCAGTCGGGCACCGTCCTGCAATGAGCAGTTCTTC

j_call: TRBJ2-2
clone_size: many
d_call: TRBD2
v_call: TRBV11-2
cdr3_aa: CASSLDRGDRELFF
cdr3_nt: TGTGCCAGCAGCTTAGATCGGGGGGACCGGGAGCTGTTTTTT

j_call: TRBJ1-2
clone_size: many
d_call: NA
v_call: TRBV7-9
cdr3_aa: CASTVGGAFYGYTF
cdr3_nt: TGTGCCAGCACCGTGGGGGGCGCCTTTTATGGCTACACCTTC

j_call: TRBJ2-3
clone_size: many
d_call: TRBD2
v_call: TRBV20-1
cdr3_aa: CSASTWTSGRVGTDTQYF
cdr3_nt: TGCAGTGCCTCCACCTGGACTAGCGGGAGGGTAGGCACAGATACGCAGTATTTT

j_call: TRBJ2-7
clone_size: NA
d_call: TRBD1
v_call: TRBV18
cdr3_aa: CASSPAGQGEQYF
cdr3_nt: TGTGCCAGCTCACCAGCGGGACAGGGGGAGCAGTACTTC

j_call: TRBJ2-3
clone_size: many
d_call: TRBD1
v_call: TRBV4-1
cdr3_aa: CASSQGDRGWGTDTQYF
cdr3_nt: TGCGCCAGCAGCCAAGGGGACAGGGGATGGGGCACAGATACGCAGTATTTT

j_call: TRBJ1-5
clone_size: NA
d_call: NA
v_call: TRBV4-3
cdr3_aa: CASSQGQGQPQHF
cdr3_nt: TGCGCCAGCAGCCAGGGCCAAGGACAGCCCCAGCATTTT

j_call: TRBJ1-1
clone_size: many
d_call: NA
v_call: TRBV5-1
cdr3_aa: CASRMGVDTEAFF
cdr3_nt: TGCGCCAGCAGAATGGGGGTTGACACTGAAGCTTTCTTT

j_call: TRBJ2-7
clone_size: NA
d_call: TRBD1
v_call: TRBV6-2/TRBV6-3
cdr3_aa: CASTDAGTGSYEQYF
cdr3_nt: TGTGCCAGCACCGACGCCGGGACAGGGTCCTACGAGCAGTACTTC

j_call: TRBJ2-1
clone_size: NA
d_call: TRBD2
v_call: TRBV20-1
cdr3_aa: CSARLAGSYNEQFF
cdr3_nt: TGCAGTGCTAGACTAGCGGGAAGCTACAATGAGCAGTTCTTC

j_call: TRBJ2-7
clone_size: many
d_call: TRBD1
v_call: TRBV20-1
cdr3_aa: CSARGRQGSLEQYF
cdr3_nt: TGCAGTGCTAGGGGGAGACAGGGATCCCTCGAGCAGTACTTC

j_call: TRBJ1-1
clone_size: many
d_call: TRBD1
v_call: TRBV6-5
cdr3_aa: CASSYEGGNMNTEAFF
cdr3_nt: TGTGCCAGCAGTTACGAAGGGGGCAATATGAACACTGAAGCTTTCTTT

j_call: TRBJ2-7
clone_size: many
d_call: TRBD2
v_call: TRBV11-2
cdr3_aa: CASRATSGRAGQYF
cdr3_nt: TGTGCCAGCAGGGCGACTAGCGGGAGGGCCGGGCAGTACTTC

j_call: TRBJ2-2
clone_size: many
d_call: NA
v_call: TRBV7-2
cdr3_aa: CASSKGGRDTGELFF
cdr3_nt: TGTGCCAGCAGCAAGGGGGGTCGCGACACCGGGGAGCTGTTTTTT

j_call: TRBJ1-2
clone_size: many
d_call: NA
v_call: TRBV12-3/TRBV12-4
cdr3_aa: CASSSRGNYGYTF
cdr3_nt: TGTGCCAGCAGTTCGCGCGGCAACTATGGCTACACCTTC

j_call: TRBJ2-1
clone_size: NA
d_call: NA
v_call: TRBV3-1
cdr3_aa: CASSRATGGSYNEQFF
cdr3_nt: TGTGCCAGCAGCCGAGCAACCGGTGGGTCCTACAATGAGCAGTTCTTC

j_call: TRBJ2-1
clone_size: many
d_call: NA
v_call: TRBV27
cdr3_aa: CASSPTSPTVRQFF
cdr3_nt: TGTGCCAGCAGTCCGACCTCACCGACAGTACGGCAGTTCTTC

j_call: TRBJ2-4
clone_size: NA
d_call: NA
v_call: TRBV4-1
cdr3_aa: CASSQVGRRVNIQYF
cdr3_nt: TGCGCCAGCAGCCAAGTAGGCCGGCGAGTAAACATTCAGTACTTC

j_call: TRBJ2-3
clone_size: NA
d_call: TRBD2
v_call: TRBV20-1
cdr3_aa: CSAGGLAGVGFQTDTQYF
cdr3_nt: TGCAGTGCAGGTGGGCTAGCGGGAGTAGGATTTCAAACAGATACGCAGTATTTT

j_call: TRBJ2-7
clone_size: many
d_call: TRBD1
v_call: TRBV24-1
cdr3_aa: CATSDGQGLSYEQYF
cdr3_nt: TGTGCCACCAGTGATGGACAGGGACTCTCCTACGAGCAGTACTTC

j_call: TRBJ2-7
clone_size: many
d_call: NA
v_call: TRBV5-1
cdr3_aa: CASSLGLLGGGLEQYF
cdr3_nt: TGCGCCAGCAGCTTGGGATTGCTGGGAGGGGGACTCGAGCAGTACTTC

j_call: TRBJ1-1
clone_size: once
d_call: NA
v_call: TRBV7-9
cdr3_aa: CASSLALSGRTEAFF
cdr3_nt: TGTGCCAGCAGCTTAGCGCTGTCAGGGAGGACTGAAGCTTTCTTT